This paragraph reports one T cell receptor beta chain. Its antigen is as yet unknown. Using immunoSEQ multiplex PCR, the repertoire was profiled, and TCRdb retains in-frame clones only, with some absent. The sample lists 65,000 to 100,000 clones, roughly 90% occurring once. The data belong to a study of T cell responses to AZD1222 COVID-19 vaccine. Study-level points and caveats: Close to half of spike-specific TCRs reportedly recognize unmutated variant regions. Repertoires were obtained only post-peak T cell response. Donors, mostly white British, included more females; clonal diversity was possibly underestimated.

The CDR3 spans 14 residues. Germline-derived CDR1 and CDR2 are SGHRS and YFSETQ. Losses at the gene ends were 5 bases for V and 3 bases for J; bases not matched to a gene: 5. The rearrangement joins TRBV5-1 to TRBJ1-2, with TRBD1 matching 9 bases. The source material was peripheral blood, sampled 28 days after the second AZD1222 dose. This clonotype was obtained from an adult who received the AZD1222 COVID-19 vaccine. In DNA form, the CDR3 reads TGCGCCAGCAGAATCCGACAGGGGGACTATGGCTACACCTTC. Translating gives CASRIRQGDYGYTF.